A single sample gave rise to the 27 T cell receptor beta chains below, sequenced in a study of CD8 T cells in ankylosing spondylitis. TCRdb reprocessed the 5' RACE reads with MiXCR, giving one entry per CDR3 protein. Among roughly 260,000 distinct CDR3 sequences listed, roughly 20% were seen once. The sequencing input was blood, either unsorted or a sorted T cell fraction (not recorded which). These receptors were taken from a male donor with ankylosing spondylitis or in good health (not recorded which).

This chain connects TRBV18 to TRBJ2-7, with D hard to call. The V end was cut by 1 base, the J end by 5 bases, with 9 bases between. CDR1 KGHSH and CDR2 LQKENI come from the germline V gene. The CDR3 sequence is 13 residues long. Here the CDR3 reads CASSPQGYNEQYV. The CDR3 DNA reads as TGTGCCAGCTCACCACAGGGTTACAACGAGCAGTACGTC.

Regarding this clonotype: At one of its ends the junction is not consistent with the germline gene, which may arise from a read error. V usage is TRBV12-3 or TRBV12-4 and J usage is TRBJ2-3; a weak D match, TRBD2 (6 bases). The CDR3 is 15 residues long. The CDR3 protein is CANSFAGGATDTQYF. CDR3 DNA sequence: TGTGCCAACAGTTTCGCCGGGGGTGCCACAGATACGCAGTATTTT.

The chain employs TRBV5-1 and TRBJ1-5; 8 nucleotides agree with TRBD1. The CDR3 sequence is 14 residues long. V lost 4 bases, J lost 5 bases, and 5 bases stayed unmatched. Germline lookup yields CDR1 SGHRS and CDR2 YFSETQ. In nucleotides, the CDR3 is TGCGCCAGCAGCGTGGGGACAGGAGATCAGCCCCAGCATTTT. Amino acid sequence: CASSVGTGDQPQHF.

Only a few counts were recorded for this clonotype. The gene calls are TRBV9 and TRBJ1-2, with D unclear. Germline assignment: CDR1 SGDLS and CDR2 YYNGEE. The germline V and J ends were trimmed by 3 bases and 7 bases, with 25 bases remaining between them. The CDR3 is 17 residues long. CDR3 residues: CASSESPGEGLLSGYTF. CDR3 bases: TGTGCCAGCAGCGAGAGCCCCGGGGAGGGCCTATTAAGTGGCTACACCTTC.

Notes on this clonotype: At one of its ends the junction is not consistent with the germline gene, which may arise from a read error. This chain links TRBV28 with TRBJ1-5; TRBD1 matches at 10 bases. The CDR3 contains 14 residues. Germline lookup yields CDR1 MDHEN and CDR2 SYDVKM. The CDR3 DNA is TGTGTCAGCAGTTTATGGACAGGGGGACAGCCCCAGCATTTT. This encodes CVSSLWTGGQPQHF.

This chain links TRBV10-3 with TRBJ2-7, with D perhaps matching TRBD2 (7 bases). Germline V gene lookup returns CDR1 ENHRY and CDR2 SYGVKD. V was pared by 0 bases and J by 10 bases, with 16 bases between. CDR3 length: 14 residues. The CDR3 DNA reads TGTGCCATCAGTGAGTCCGGGGGGCCCCGCGGCCAGTACGTC. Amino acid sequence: CAISESGGPRGQYV.

The CDR3 DNA sequence: TGTGCCAGCAGTTTTGACCGGACAGGGGGGACTGGCACAGATACGCAGTATTTT. This encodes CASSFDRTGGTGTDTQYF. The J gene is TRBJ2-3, the V gene TRBV28, with TRBD1 identical over 10 bases. Germline assignment: CDR1 MDHEN and CDR2 SYDVKM. V lost 3 bases to trimming and J lost 1 base; unmatched junction nucleotides: 10. CDR3 size: 18 residues.

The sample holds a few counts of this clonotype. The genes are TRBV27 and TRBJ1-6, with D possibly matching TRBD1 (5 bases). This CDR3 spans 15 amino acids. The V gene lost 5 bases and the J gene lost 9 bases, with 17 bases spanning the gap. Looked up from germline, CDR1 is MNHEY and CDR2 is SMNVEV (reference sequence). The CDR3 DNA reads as TGTGCCAGCAGTGACACCCTAGGGGTTGGTTCACCCCTCCACTTT. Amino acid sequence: CASSDTLGVGSPLHF.

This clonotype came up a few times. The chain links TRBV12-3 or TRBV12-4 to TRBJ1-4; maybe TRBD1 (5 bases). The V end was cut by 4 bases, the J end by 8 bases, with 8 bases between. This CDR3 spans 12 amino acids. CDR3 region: CASSWGEEKLFF. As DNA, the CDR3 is TGTGCCAGCAGTTGGGGGGAGGAAAAACTGTTTTTT.

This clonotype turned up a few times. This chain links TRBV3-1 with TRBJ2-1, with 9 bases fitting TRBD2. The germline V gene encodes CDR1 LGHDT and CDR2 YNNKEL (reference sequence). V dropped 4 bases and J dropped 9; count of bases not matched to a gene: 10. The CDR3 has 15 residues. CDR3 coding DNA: TGTGCCAGCAGCCGGCGGCTAGCGGGGACTGGTGAGCAGTTCTTC. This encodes CASSRRLAGTGEQFF.

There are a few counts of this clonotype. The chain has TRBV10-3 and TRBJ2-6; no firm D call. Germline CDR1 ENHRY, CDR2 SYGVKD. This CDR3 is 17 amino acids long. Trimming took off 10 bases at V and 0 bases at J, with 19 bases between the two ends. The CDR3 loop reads CATGRPADGSGANVLTF. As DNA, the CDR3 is TGTGCCACCGGACGCCCCGCCGACGGCTCTGGGGCCAACGTCCTGACTTTC.

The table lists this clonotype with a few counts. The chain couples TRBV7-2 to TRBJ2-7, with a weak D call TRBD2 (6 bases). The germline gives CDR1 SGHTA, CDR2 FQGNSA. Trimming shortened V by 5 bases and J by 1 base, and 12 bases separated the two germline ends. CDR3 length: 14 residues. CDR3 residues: CASSPRAGSYEQYV. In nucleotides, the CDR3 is TGTGCCAGCAGCCCCAGGGCGGGGTCCTACGAGCAGTACGTC.

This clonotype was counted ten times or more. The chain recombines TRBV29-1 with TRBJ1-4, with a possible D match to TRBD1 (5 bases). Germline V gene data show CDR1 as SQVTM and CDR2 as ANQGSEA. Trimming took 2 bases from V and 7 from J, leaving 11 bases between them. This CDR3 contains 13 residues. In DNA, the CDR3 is TGCAGCGTTGAATTCCGGGGGACTGAAAAACTGTTTTTT. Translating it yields CSVEFRGTEKLFF.

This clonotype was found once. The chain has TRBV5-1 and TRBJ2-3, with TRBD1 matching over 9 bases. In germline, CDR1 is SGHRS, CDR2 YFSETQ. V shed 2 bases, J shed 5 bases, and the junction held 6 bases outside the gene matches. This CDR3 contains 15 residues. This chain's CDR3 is CASSLQGAQIDTQYF. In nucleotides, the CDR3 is TGCGCCAGCAGCTTACAGGGGGCGCAGATAGATACGCAGTATTTT.

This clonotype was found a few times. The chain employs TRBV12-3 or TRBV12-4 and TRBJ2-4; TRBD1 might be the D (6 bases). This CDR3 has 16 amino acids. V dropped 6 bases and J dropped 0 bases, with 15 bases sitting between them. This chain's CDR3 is CASRHQGNKAKNIQYF. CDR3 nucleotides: TGTGCCAGCAGACACCAGGGGAATAAAGCCAAAAACATTCAGTACTTC.

The CDR3 loop is CASSLAWGNEQFF. DNA of the CDR3: TGTGCCAGCAGTTTAGCCTGGGGAAATGAGCAGTTCTTC. The chain joins TRBV12-3 or TRBV12-4 to TRBJ2-1; D unresolved. Trimming removed 0 bases at V and 7 bases at J, with 7 bases between. The CDR3 runs 13 residues.

CDR3 residues: CASSERVYNEQFF. CDR3 in DNA: TGTGCCAGCAGTGAAAGGGTTTACAATGAGCAGTTCTTC. The chain is built from TRBV2 and TRBJ2-1; D is ambiguous. V was shortened by 2 bases and J by 4 bases, with 6 bases between the two germline ends. The germline CDR1 and CDR2 sequences are SNHLY and FYNNEI. This CDR3 has 13 amino acids.

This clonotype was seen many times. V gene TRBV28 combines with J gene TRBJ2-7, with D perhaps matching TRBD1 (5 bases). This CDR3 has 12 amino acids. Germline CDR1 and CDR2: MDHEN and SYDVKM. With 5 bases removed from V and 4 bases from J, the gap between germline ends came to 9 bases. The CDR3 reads CASSGQKYEQYV. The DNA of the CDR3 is TGTGCCAGCAGTGGACAAAAATACGAGCAGTACGTC.

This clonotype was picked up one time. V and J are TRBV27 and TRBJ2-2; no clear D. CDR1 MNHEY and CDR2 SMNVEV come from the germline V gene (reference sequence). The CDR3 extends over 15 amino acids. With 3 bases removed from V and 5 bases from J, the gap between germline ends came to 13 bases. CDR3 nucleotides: TGTGCCAGCAGTTTCGGCTCCATAAGGACCGGGGAGCTGTTTTTT. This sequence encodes CASSFGSIRTGELFF.

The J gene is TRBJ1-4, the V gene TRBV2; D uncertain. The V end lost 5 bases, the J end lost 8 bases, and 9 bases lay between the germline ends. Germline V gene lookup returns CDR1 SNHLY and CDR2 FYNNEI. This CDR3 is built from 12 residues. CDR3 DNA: TGTGCCAGCAGTCCGGCTGCGGAAAAACTGTTTTTT. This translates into CASSPAAEKLFF.

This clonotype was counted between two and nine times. The CDR3 DNA reads as TGTGCCAGCAGCTTAGCGGTCAGGGGGAATGAAGCTTTCTTT. This sequence encodes CASSLAVRGNEAFF. J is TRBJ1-1 and V is TRBV7-8; 7 bases match TRBD1. The V and J ends lost 0 bases and 7 bases, in that order; junction bases with no gene match: 5. The germline gives CDR1 SGHVS, CDR2 FQNEAQ. The CDR3 has 14 residues. The variable domain in full, completed from reference TRBV7-8 and TRBJ1-1, reads GAGVSQSPRYKVAKRGQDVALRCDPISGHVSLFWYQQALGQGPEFLTYFQNEAQLDKSGLPSDRFFAERPEGSVSTLKIQRTQQEDSAVYLCASSLAVRGNEAFFGQGTRLTVV.

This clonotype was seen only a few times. The CDR3, as DNA: TGTGCCAGCAGCCAAGCCCTAGCGGGCGATACAGATACGCAGTATTTT. Protein sequence: CASSQALAGDTDTQYF. This chain joins TRBV4-2 and TRBJ2-3; 8 bases align to TRBD2. Germline CDR1 LGHNA, CDR2 YNFKEQ. The J segment lost 3 bases and the V segment lost 1 base, leaving 6 bases of the junction unmatched. The CDR3 totals 16 residues.

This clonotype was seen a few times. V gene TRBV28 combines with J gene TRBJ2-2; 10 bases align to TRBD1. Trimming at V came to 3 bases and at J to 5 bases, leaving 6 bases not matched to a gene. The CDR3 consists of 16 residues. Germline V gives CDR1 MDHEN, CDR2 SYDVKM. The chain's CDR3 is CASSFRDRGRTGELFF. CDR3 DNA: TGTGCCAGCAGTTTCCGGGACAGGGGTAGGACCGGGGAGCTGTTTTTT.

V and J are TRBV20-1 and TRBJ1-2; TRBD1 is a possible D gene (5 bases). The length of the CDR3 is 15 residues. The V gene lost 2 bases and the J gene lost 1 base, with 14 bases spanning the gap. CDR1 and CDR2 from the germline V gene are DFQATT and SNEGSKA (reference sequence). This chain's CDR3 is CSARRRGRVNYGYTF. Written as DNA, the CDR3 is TGCAGTGCTAGAAGGAGGGGTCGTGTTAACTATGGCTACACCTTC.

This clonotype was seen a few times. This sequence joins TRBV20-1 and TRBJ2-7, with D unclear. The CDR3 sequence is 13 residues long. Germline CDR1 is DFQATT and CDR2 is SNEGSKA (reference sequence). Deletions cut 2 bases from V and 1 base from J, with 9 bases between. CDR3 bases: TGCAGTGCTAGATGGCAGACTTCCTACGAGCAGTACGTC. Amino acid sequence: CSARWQTSYEQYV.

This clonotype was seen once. DNA for the CDR3: TGTGCCAGCAGTGAAACCCAGGGGGATAGAGAGACCCAGTACTTC. Its translation: CASSETQGDRETQYF. V usage is TRBV25-1 and J usage is TRBJ2-5; 7 nucleotides align to TRBD1. This CDR3 comprises 15 residues. The germline V gene encodes CDR1 MGHDK and CDR2 SYGVNS. V lost 2 bases, J lost 4 bases, and 7 bases stayed unmatched.

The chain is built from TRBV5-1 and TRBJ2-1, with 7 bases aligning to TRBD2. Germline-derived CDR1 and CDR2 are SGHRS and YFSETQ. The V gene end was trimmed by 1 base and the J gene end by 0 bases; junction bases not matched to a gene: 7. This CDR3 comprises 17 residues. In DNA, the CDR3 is TGCGCCAGCAGCTTGCACACTAGCGCCCGCTCCTACAATGAGCAGTTCTTC. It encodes CASSLHTSARSYNEQFF. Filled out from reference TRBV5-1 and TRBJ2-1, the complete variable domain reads KAGVTQTPRYLIKTRGQQVTLSCSPISGHRSVSWYQQTPGQGLQFLFEYFSETQRNKGNFPGRFSGRQFSNSRSEMNVSTLELGDSALYLCASSLHTSARSYNEQFFGPGTRLTVL.